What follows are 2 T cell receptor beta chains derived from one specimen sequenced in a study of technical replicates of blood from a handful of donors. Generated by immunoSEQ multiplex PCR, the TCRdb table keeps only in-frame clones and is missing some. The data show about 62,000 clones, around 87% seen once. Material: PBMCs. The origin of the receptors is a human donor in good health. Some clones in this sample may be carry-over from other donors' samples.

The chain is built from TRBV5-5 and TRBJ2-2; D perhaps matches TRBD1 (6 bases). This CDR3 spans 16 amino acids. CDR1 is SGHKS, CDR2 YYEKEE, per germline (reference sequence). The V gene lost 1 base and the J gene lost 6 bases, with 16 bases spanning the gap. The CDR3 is CASSLFGSGAPGELFF. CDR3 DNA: TGTGCCAGCAGCTTGTTCGGGTCAGGGGCCCCCGGGGAGCTGTTTTTT. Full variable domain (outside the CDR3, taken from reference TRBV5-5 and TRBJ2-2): DAGVTQSPTHLIKTRGQQVTLRCSPISGHKSVSWYQQVLGQGPQFIFQYYEKEERGRGNFPDRFSARQFPNYSSELNVNALLLGDSALYLCASSLFGSGAPGELFFGEGSRLTVL.

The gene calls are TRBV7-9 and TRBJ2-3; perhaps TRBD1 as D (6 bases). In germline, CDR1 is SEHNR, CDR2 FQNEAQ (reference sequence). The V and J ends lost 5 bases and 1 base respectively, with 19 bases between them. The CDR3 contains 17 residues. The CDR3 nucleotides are TGTGCCAGCAGCCAACCCAGTGGGGGCCTGGGCACAGATACGCAGTATTTT. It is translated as CASSQPSGGLGTDTQYF.